Listed here is a single T cell receptor beta chain. In the original processing: Nucleated cell number was recorded as an estimate derived from reference gene primer amplification. The protocol was immunoSEQ multiplex PCR, while the TCRdb copy is restricted to in-frame clones and leaves out a portion. V, J and clone size derive from that table, while D and trimming were established from the DNA sequence. Among some 150,000 clones listed, about 90% were seen once. This sample was taken from a study of blood T cell repertoires in COVID-19. The CDR3 loop spans 14 amino acids. CDR1 and CDR2 from the germline V gene are LGHDT and YNNKEL (reference sequence). With 6 bases clipped from V and 8 bases from J, the junction kept 5 bases outside the gene matches.

Sequencing was carried out using peripheral blood. The TCR sequence derives from a man aged 45-65 years with acute or convalescent COVID-19. J is TRBJ1-6 and V is TRBV3-1 (or the pseudogene TRBV3-2); 9 positions match TRBD1. CDR3 DNA: TGTGCCAGCAGGGGCCGGGACAGGGATTCACCCCTCCACTTT. Its translation: CASRGRDRDSPLHF.